This record looks at one TCR beta chain sequence and its context. The antigen remains undetermined. The time point was: cycle 4 day 1 (C4D1), after five to seven weeks of nivolumab. All patients experienced relapse after autologous stem cell transplantation, and brentuximab vedotin exposure was variable. Thawed PBMCs were the source of CD4+ T cells, purified by magnetic negative selection. The germline V gene encodes CDR1 SNHLY and CDR2 FYNNEI. Trimming took 7 bases from V and 0 from J, leaving 10 bases between them. CDR3 length: 13 amino acids. The data are from a study of PD-1 blockade in classical Hodgkin lymphoma. Overall study findings and caveats: Healthy donors reportedly exceeded newly diagnosed patients in baseline TCR diversity. Complete responders' diversity at baseline resembled that of newly diagnosed patients.

The method was immunoSEQ multiplex PCR; TCRdb's version includes in-frame clones alone and lacks a portion of them. The sample records 30,000 to 35,000 clones, around 84% being singletons. The starting material was CD4+ T cells from blood, obtained before the fourth cycle of nivolumab. The TCR was taken from a human donor with classical Hodgkin lymphoma. This chain links TRBV2 with TRBJ2-7; D remains ambiguous. The CDR3 reads CASTCPASYEQYF. For the CDR3, the DNA is TGTGCCAGCACCTGCCCGGCCTCCTACGAGCAGTACTTC. The full variable domain, completed using reference TRBV2 and TRBJ2-7, is EPEVTQTPSHQVTQMGQEVILRCVPISNHLYFYWYRQILGQKVEFLVSFYNNEISEKSEIFDDQFSVERPDGSNFTLKIRSTKLEDSAMYFCASTCPASYEQYFGPGTRLTVT.